Below, one T cell receptor beta chain is given with its context. Its antigen is not known. The V gene's germline CDR1 is DFQATT and CDR2 SNEGSKA (reference sequence). The CDR3 covers 11 residues. The sample comes from a study of CD8+ T cells in alopecia areata. Study-wide context: For the treated group, dosing was oral tofacitinib at 5 to 10 mg twice daily. Study results and limitations: In scalp and blood during tofacitinib, many expanded lesional clones persisted. Scalp clonality and expanded CD8+ clones among the top 100 were significantly decreased by tofacitinib. Normal skin contains resident alphabeta T cells, and these are also sequenced in scalp samples.

Specified treatment: oral pan-JAK inhibitor, 5-10 mg twice daily. Extraction and reverse transcription of RNA yielded cDNA as the sequencing template. Assay: immunoSEQ multiplex PCR; the TCRdb copy retains only in-frame clones and omits some. The sample records some 190,000 clones, around three fifths being singletons. Material: CD4+ T cells sorted from blood, obtained at week 24, from a patient treated with tofacitinib. This chain uses TRBV20-1 with TRBJ2-1, with 11 bases matching TRBD2. This receptor was taken from a human donor with alopecia areata. The CDR3 DNA sequence: TGCAGGGTAGCGGGGGGGCCTGAGCAGTTCTTC. This sequence encodes CRVAGGPEQFF.